Listed below are T cell receptor beta chains from one sample, sequenced in a study of T cell repertoires in cytomegalovirus infection. MiXCR, run by TCRdb on the reads, gives a single entry per CDR3 protein. The table lists 310,000 or so distinct CDR3 sequences, roughly 15% of them singletons. Sequenced material: PBMCs. The receptors were sampled from a human donor in good health (CMV status not recorded). Some clones in this sample may be carry-over from other donors' samples. The CDR3 runs from the conserved cysteine through the conserved F or W. The D gene is left open where the match is weak. Not all rows give a size; the values are once, few, many and, for expanded clones, a class.

j_call: TRBJ2-1; clone_size: NA; v_call: TRBV2; d_call: NA; cdr3_nt: TGTGCCAGCAGTGAAAGAGAGGGGACGAGCTCCTACAATGAGCAGTTCTTC; cdr3_aa: CASSEREGTSSYNEQFF
j_call: TRBJ2-1; clone_size: few; v_call: TRBV28; d_call: TRBD1; cdr3_nt: TGTGCCAGCAGCTCCTCCGGGACAGAGACCTACAATGAGCAGTTCTTC; cdr3_aa: CASSSSGTETYNEQFF
j_call: TRBJ2-3; clone_size: many; v_call: TRBV6-2/TRBV6-3; d_call: TRBD2; cdr3_nt: TGTGCCAGCAGTTACTCGATCGGGACTAGCGGGGGGGCCTCGCTAGCAGATACGCAGTATTTT; cdr3_aa: CASSYSIGTSGGASLADTQYF
j_call: TRBJ2-7; clone_size: NA; v_call: TRBV3-1; d_call: TRBD1; cdr3_nt: TGTGCCAGCAGCCTCGGGACAGGGGGATACTACGAGCAGTACTTC; cdr3_aa: CASSLGTGGYYEQYF
j_call: TRBJ1-6; clone_size: few; v_call: TRBV20-1; d_call: TRBD1; cdr3_nt: TGCAGTGCTAGAGATCAAATTTTAGGGACAGACCTTAATTCACCCCTCCACTTT; cdr3_aa: CSARDQILGTDLNSPLHF
j_call: TRBJ1-1; clone_size: few; v_call: TRBV19; d_call: NA; cdr3_nt: TGTGCCAGTAGTATGGGGGCTACCCAGAACACTGAAGCTTTCTTT; cdr3_aa: CASSMGATQNTEAFF
j_call: TRBJ1-6; clone_size: few; v_call: TRBV20-1; d_call: NA; cdr3_nt: TGCAGTGCTAGAGGTTTTACAGGCGCGTGGCGAGGGGTTTACTCACCCCTCCACTTT; cdr3_aa: CSARGFTGAWRGVYSPLHF
j_call: TRBJ1-2; clone_size: NA; v_call: TRBV25-1; d_call: TRBD1; cdr3_nt: TGTGCCAGCAGTGAATATAATTTTGTGGGACAGGGGACTAACTATGGCTACACCTTC; cdr3_aa: CASSEYNFVGQGTNYGYTF
j_call: TRBJ1-1; clone_size: NA; v_call: TRBV7-3; d_call: NA; cdr3_nt: TGTGCCAGCAGCTTGGAGAGGAAGGGCACTGAAGCTTTCTTT; cdr3_aa: CASSLERKGTEAFF
j_call: TRBJ1-1; clone_size: few; v_call: TRBV23-1; d_call: NA; cdr3_nt: TGCGCCAGCAGGGGACACGAGAACACTGAAGCTTTCTTT; cdr3_aa: CASRGHENTEAFF
j_call: TRBJ1-5; clone_size: many; v_call: TRBV7-8; d_call: NA; cdr3_nt: TGTGCCAGCAGCGCCCGGGACAGCAATCAGCCCCAGCATTTT; cdr3_aa: CASSARDSNQPQHF
j_call: TRBJ1-2; clone_size: many; v_call: TRBV7-9; d_call: NA; cdr3_nt: TGTGCCAGCAGCTTTTTTCCCGTCGGGGGCTACACCTTC; cdr3_aa: CASSFFPVGGYTF
j_call: TRBJ1-1; clone_size: many; v_call: TRBV2; d_call: NA; cdr3_nt: TGTGCCAGCAGTGAACTGGATTTCCAAGCTTTCTTT; cdr3_aa: CASSELDFQAFF
j_call: TRBJ2-4; clone_size: NA; v_call: TRBV2; d_call: NA; cdr3_nt: TGTGCCAGCCGGGACGGCCTCGCCAAAAACATTCAGTACTTC; cdr3_aa: CASRDGLAKNIQYF
j_call: TRBJ1-2; clone_size: many; v_call: TRBV7-9; d_call: TRBD1; cdr3_nt: TGTGCCAGCAGCTTCGGACAGGGACAATCAGCGGATGGCTACACCTTC; cdr3_aa: CASSFGQGQSADGYTF
j_call: TRBJ1-2; clone_size: many; v_call: TRBV7-2; d_call: TRBD1; cdr3_nt: TGTGCCAGCAGCTTATCACAGGGGGCTGAGCTCTATGGCTACACCTTC; cdr3_aa: CASSLSQGAELYGYTF
j_call: TRBJ1-2; clone_size: NA; v_call: TRBV20-1; d_call: NA; cdr3_nt: TGCAGTGATTACAGGGAAAACTATGGCTACACCTTC; cdr3_aa: CSDYRENYGYTF
j_call: TRBJ2-3; clone_size: few; v_call: TRBV18; d_call: NA; cdr3_nt: TGTGCCAGCTCACCACCAGGGAGGGATACGCAGTATTTT; cdr3_aa: CASSPPGRDTQYF
j_call: TRBJ1-5; clone_size: few; v_call: TRBV5-1; d_call: NA; cdr3_nt: TGCGCCAGCAGCTATTCAGGGGAGGATCAGCCCCAGCATTTT; cdr3_aa: CASSYSGEDQPQHF
j_call: TRBJ2-7; clone_size: few; v_call: TRBV20-1; d_call: TRBD1; cdr3_nt: TGCAGTGCCAAGGGACAGGGGATTTACGAGCAGTACTTC; cdr3_aa: CSAKGQGIYEQYF
j_call: TRBJ1-1; clone_size: NA; v_call: TRBV6-5; d_call: NA; cdr3_nt: TGTGCCAGCAGTTACTCCTTTATGATGAACACTGAAGCTTTCTTT; cdr3_aa: CASSYSFMMNTEAFF
j_call: TRBJ1-1; clone_size: many; v_call: TRBV25-1; d_call: NA; cdr3_nt: TGTGCCAGCAGTGTCACTATAGACAGTCTTATGAACACTGAAGCTTTCTTT; cdr3_aa: CASSVTIDSLMNTEAFF
j_call: TRBJ2-7; clone_size: NA; v_call: TRBV10-3; d_call: NA; cdr3_nt: TGTGCCATCCTGACGCCGAGCTACGAGCAGTACTTC; cdr3_aa: CAILTPSYEQYF
j_call: TRBJ2-3; clone_size: NA; v_call: TRBV12-5; d_call: NA; cdr3_nt: TGTGCTAGTGGACAGGCTAACACAGATACGCAGTATTTT; cdr3_aa: CASGQANTDTQYF
j_call: TRBJ1-2; clone_size: many; v_call: TRBV7-2; d_call: NA; cdr3_nt: TGTGCCAGCAGCGCTGACAGTTCAATCGGCTACACCTTC; cdr3_aa: CASSADSSIGYTF
j_call: TRBJ2-5; clone_size: many; v_call: TRBV7-2; d_call: NA; cdr3_nt: TGTGCCAGCAGCTACGGGGGCATTGCTCAAGAGACCCAGTACTTC; cdr3_aa: CASSYGGIAQETQYF
j_call: TRBJ2-6; clone_size: few; v_call: TRBV7-4; d_call: TRBD2; cdr3_nt: TGTGCCAGCAGCTTACTGGCGGGAGCGGGGGTAGATGGGGCCAACGTCCTGACTTTC; cdr3_aa: CASSLLAGAGVDGANVLTF
j_call: TRBJ2-3; clone_size: few; v_call: TRBV29-1; d_call: NA; cdr3_nt: TGCAGCGCTACAGGGCCAGCGGCAGATACGCAGTATTTT; cdr3_aa: CSATGPAADTQYF
j_call: TRBJ1-1; clone_size: many; v_call: TRBV7-2; d_call: NA; cdr3_nt: TGTGCCTCTGTACGGGGGCCAGATACAAACACTGAAGCTTTCTTT; cdr3_aa: CASVRGPDTNTEAFF
j_call: TRBJ1-6; clone_size: few; v_call: TRBV11-2; d_call: NA; cdr3_nt: TGTGCCAGCAGCTTAGAGGGCGCCTATAATTCACCCCTCCACTTT; cdr3_aa: CASSLEGAYNSPLHF
j_call: TRBJ2-2; clone_size: NA; v_call: TRBV9; d_call: TRBD2; cdr3_nt: TGTGCCAGCAGCGTAGCGGGGGGGGCCACGAACACCGGGGAGCTGTTTTTT; cdr3_aa: CASSVAGGATNTGELFF
j_call: TRBJ2-1; clone_size: many; v_call: TRBV7-3; d_call: TRBD2; cdr3_nt: TGTGCCAGCAGCTCTCCTAGCGGGGGGCAGAGCTCCTACAATGAGCAGTTCTTC; cdr3_aa: CASSSPSGGQSSYNEQFF
j_call: TRBJ2-1; clone_size: NA; v_call: TRBV15; d_call: TRBD2; cdr3_nt: TGTGCCACCAGCAGAGCGGGTAGCGGGGGTCATAGCTCCTACAATGAGCAGTTCTTC; cdr3_aa: CATSRAGSGGHSSYNEQFF
j_call: TRBJ1-2; clone_size: NA; v_call: TRBV28; d_call: NA; cdr3_nt: TGTGCCAGCAGTTTACTGAGTAACTATGGCTACACCTTC; cdr3_aa: CASSLLSNYGYTF
j_call: TRBJ1-1; clone_size: few; v_call: TRBV20-1; d_call: NA; cdr3_nt: TGCAGTGCTAGAGGGCTAGAGGGCGGCATGAACACTGAAGCTTTCTTT; cdr3_aa: CSARGLEGGMNTEAFF
j_call: TRBJ2-3; clone_size: many; v_call: TRBV7-2; d_call: NA; cdr3_nt: TGTGCCAGCAGCTTATCGAACAACCCAGCTTCAGATACGCAGTATTTT; cdr3_aa: CASSLSNNPASDTQYF
j_call: TRBJ2-7; clone_size: few; v_call: TRBV11-1; d_call: NA; cdr3_nt: TGTGCCAGCAGCTTATCTGGGACTGGTACGTTGGGCCCGGACGGGCACGAGCAGTACTTC; cdr3_aa: CASSLSGTGTLGPDGHEQYF
j_call: TRBJ2-5; clone_size: NA; v_call: TRBV5-1; d_call: TRBD2; cdr3_nt: TGCGCCAGCAGCTTGGCCCCGGGAGGACGGGAGACCCAGTACTTC; cdr3_aa: CASSLAPGGRETQYF
j_call: TRBJ1-5; clone_size: many; v_call: TRBV19; d_call: NA; cdr3_nt: TGTGCCAGTAGTTCCGGTCCGCACAATCAGCCCCAGCATTTT; cdr3_aa: CASSSGPHNQPQHF
j_call: TRBJ1-2; clone_size: NA; v_call: TRBV12-3/TRBV12-4; d_call: NA; cdr3_nt: TGTGCCAGCAGTTTGGATAGGGGCCTCTATGGCTACACCTTC; cdr3_aa: CASSLDRGLYGYTF